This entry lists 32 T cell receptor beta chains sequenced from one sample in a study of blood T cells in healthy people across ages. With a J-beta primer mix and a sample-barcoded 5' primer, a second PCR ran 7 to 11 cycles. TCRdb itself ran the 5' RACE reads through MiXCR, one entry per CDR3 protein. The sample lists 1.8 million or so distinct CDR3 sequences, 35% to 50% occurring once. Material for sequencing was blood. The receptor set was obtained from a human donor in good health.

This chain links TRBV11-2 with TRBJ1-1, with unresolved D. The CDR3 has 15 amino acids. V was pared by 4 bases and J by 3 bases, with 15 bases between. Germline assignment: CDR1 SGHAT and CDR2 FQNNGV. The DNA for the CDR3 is TGTGCCAGCAGCTCCGTATCGGGTTCCTACACTGAAGCTTTCTTT. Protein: CASSSVSGSYTEAFF.

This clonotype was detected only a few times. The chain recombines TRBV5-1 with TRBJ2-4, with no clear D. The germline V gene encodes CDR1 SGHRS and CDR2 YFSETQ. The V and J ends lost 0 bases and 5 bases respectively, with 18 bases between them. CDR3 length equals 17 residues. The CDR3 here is CASSLEGWAARENIQYF. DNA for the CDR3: TGCGCCAGCAGCTTGGAAGGGTGGGCCGCCCGGGAAAACATTCAGTACTTC.

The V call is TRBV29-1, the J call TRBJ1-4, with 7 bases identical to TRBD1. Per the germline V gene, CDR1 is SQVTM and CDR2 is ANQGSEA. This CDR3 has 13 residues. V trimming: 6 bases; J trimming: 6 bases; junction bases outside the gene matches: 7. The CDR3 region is CSVTGTADEKLFF. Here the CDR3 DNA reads TGCAGCGTCACCGGGACAGCCGATGAAAAACTGTTTTTT.

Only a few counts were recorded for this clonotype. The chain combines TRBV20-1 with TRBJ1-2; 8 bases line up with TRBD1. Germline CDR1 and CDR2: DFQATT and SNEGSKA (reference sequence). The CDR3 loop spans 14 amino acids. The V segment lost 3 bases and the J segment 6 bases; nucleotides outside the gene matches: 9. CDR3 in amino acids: CSARAPTGGDGYTF. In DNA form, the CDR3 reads TGCAGTGCTAGGGCCCCAACAGGGGGAGATGGCTACACCTTC.

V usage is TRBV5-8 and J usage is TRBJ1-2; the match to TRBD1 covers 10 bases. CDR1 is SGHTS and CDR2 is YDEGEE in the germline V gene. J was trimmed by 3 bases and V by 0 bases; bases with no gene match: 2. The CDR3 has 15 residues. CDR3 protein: CASSLGGQGYYGYTF. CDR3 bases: TGTGCCAGCAGCTTGGGGGGACAGGGGTACTATGGCTACACCTTC.

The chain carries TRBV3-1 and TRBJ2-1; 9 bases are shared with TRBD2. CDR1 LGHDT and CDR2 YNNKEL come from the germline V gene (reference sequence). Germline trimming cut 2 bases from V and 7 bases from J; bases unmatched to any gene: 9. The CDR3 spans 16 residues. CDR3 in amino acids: CASSQFGGGALNEQFF. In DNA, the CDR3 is TGTGCCAGCAGCCAATTCGGCGGGGGGGCCCTAAATGAGCAGTTCTTC.

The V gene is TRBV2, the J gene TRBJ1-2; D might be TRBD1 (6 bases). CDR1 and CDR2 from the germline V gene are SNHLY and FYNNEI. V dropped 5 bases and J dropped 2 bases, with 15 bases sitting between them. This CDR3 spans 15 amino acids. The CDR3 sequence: CASSLFEDRNYGYTF. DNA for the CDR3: TGTGCCAGCAGTTTATTTGAGGACAGAAACTATGGCTACACCTTC.

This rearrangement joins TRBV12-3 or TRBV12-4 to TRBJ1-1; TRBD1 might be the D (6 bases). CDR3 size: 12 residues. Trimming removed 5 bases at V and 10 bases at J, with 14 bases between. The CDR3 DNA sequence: TGTGCCAGCAGTACTTCAGAGGGGGGAGCTTTCTTT. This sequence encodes CASSTSEGGAFF.

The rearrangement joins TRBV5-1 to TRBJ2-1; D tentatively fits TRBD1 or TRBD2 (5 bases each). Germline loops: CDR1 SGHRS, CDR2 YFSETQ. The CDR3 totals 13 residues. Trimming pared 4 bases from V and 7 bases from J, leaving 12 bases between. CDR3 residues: CASSRDPENEQFF. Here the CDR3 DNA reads TGCGCCAGCAGCCGGGACCCCGAGAATGAGCAGTTCTTC.

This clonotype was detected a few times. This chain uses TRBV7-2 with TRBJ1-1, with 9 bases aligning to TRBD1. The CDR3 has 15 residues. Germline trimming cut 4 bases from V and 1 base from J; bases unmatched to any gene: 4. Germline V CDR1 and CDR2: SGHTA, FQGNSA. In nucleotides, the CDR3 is TGTGCCAGCAGCTCGACAGGGGGTCGGAACACTGAAGCTTTCTTT. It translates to CASSSTGGRNTEAFF.

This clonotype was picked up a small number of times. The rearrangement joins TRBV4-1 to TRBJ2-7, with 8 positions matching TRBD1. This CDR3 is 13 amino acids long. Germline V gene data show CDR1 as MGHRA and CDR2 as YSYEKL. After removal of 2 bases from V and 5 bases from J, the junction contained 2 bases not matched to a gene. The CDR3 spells CASSQRTGNEQYF. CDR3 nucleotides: TGCGCCAGCAGCCAAAGGACAGGGAACGAGCAGTACTTC.

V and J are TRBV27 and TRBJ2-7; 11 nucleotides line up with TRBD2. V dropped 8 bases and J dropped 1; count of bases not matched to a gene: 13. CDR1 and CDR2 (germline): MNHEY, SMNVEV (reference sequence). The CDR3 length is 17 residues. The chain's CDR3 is CASGNPGTSGRSYEQYF. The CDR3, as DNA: TGTGCCAGCGGAAATCCCGGGACTAGCGGTAGGTCCTACGAGCAGTACTTC.

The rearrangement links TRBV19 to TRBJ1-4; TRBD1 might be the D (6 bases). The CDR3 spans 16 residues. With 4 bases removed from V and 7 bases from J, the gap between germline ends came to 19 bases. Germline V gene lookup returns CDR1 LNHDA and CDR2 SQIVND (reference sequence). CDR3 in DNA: TGTGCCAGTAGTACCCCCCGAGGGGGGTCAGGTGAAAAACTGTTTTTT. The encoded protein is CASSTPRGGSGEKLFF.

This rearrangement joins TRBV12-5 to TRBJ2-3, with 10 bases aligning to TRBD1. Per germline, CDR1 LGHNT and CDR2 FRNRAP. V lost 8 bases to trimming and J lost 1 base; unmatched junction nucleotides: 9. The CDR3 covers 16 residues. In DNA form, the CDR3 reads TGTGCTAGTAAAACCGGGACAGGGGCAGGCACAGATACGCAGTATTTT. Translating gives CASKTGTGAGTDTQYF. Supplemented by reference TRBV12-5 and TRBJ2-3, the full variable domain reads DARVTQTPRHKVTEMGQEVTMRCQPILGHNTVFWYRQTMMQGLELLAYFRNRAPLDDSGMPKDRFSAEMPDATLATLKIQPSEPRDSAVYFCASKTGTGAGTDTQYFGPGTRLTVL.

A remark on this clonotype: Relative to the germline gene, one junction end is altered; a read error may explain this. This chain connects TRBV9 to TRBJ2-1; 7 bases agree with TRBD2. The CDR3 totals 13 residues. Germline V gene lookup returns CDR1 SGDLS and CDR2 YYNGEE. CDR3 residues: CVSSVGEGNEQFF. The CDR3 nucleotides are TGTGTCAGCAGCGTAGGGGAGGGGAACGAGCAGTTCTTC. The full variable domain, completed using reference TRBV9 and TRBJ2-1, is DSGVTQTPKHLITATGQRVTLRCSPRSGDLSVYWYQQSLDQGLQFLIQYYNGEERAKGNILERFSAQQFPDLHSELNLSSLELGDSALYFCVSSVGEGNEQFFGPGTRLTVL.

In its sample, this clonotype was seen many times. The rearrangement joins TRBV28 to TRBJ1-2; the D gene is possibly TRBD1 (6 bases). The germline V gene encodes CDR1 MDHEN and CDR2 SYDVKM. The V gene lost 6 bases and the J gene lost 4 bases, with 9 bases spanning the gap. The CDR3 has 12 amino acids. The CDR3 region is CASREGGYGYTF. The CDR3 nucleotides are TGTGCCAGCAGGGAGGGGGGCTATGGCTACACCTTC.

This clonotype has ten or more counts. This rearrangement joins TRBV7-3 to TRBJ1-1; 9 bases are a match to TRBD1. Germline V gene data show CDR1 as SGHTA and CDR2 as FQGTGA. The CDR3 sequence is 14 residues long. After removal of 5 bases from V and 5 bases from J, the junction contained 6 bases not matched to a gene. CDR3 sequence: CASSPGTGRTEAFF. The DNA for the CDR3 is TGTGCCAGCAGCCCCGGGACAGGGAGGACTGAAGCTTTCTTT. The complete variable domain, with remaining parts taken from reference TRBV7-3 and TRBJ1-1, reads GAGVSQTPSNKVTEKGKYVELRCDPISGHTALYWYRQSLGQGPEFLIYFQGTGAADDSGLPNDRFFAVRPEGSVSTLKIQRTERGDSAVYLCASSPGTGRTEAFFGQGTRLTVV.

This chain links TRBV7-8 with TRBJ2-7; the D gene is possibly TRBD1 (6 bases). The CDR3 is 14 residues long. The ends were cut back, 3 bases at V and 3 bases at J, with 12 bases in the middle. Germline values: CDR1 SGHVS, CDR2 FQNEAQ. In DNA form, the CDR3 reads TGTGCCAGCAGCTTGGAACGCAGGGGCTACGAGCAGTACTTC. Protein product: CASSLERRGYEQYF.

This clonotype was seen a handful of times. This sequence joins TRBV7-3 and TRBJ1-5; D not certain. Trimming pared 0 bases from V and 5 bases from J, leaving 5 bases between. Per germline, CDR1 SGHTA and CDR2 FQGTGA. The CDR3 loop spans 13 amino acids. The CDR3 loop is CASSLTQDQPQHF. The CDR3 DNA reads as TGTGCCAGCAGCTTAACCCAGGATCAGCCCCAGCATTTT.

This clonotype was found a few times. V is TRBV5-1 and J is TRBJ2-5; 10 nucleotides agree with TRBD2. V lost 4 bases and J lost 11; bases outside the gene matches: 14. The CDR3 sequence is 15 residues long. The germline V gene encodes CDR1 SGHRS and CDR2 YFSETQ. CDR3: CASSLLSSGGSEQYF. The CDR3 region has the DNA TGCGCCAGCAGCCTTCTGTCTAGCGGGGGCTCGGAGCAGTACTTC.

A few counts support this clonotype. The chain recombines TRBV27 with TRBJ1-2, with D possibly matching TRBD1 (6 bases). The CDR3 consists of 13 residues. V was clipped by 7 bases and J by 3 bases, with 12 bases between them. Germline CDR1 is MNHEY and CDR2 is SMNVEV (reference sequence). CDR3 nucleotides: TGTGCCAGCACAGGGGCGGAGGACTATGGCTACACCTTC. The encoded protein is CASTGAEDYGYTF.

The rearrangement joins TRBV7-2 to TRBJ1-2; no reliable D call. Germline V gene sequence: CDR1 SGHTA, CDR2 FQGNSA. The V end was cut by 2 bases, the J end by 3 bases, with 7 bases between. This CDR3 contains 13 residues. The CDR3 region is CASSLTDYYGYTF. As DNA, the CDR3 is TGTGCCAGCAGCTTAACGGATTACTATGGCTACACCTTC. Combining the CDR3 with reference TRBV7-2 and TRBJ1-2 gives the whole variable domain GAGVSQSPSNKVTEKGKDVELRCDPISGHTALYWYRQSLGQGLEFLIYFQGNSAPDKSGLPSDRFSAERTGGSVSTLTIQRTQQEDSAVYLCASSLTDYYGYTFGSGTRLTVV.

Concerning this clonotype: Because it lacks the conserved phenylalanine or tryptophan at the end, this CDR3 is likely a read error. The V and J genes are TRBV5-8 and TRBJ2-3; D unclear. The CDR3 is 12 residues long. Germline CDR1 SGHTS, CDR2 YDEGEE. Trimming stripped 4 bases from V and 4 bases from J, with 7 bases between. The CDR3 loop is CASSQYADTQYY. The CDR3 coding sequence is TGTGCCAGCAGCCAGTATGCAGATACGCAGTATTAT.

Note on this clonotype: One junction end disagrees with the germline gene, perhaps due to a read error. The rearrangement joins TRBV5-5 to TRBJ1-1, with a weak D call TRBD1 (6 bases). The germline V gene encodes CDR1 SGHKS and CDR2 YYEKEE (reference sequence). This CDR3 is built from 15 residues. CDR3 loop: CASSFFAGVNTEVFF. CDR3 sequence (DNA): TGTGCCAGCAGCTTTTTCGCAGGGGTGAACACTGAAGTTTTCTTT.

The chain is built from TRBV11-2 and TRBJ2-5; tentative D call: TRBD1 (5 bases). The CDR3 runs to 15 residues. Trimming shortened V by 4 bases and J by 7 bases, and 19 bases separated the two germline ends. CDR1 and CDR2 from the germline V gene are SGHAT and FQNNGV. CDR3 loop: CASSYSGQGSRTQYF. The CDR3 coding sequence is TGTGCCAGCAGCTATTCTGGGCAGGGCAGTAGGACCCAGTACTTC.

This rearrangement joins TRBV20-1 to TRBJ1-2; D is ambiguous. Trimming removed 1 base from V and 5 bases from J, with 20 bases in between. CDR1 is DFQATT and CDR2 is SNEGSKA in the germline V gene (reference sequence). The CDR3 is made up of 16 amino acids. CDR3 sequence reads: CSARVTRGGPNYGYTF. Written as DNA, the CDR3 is TGCAGTGCTAGAGTGACTCGGGGAGGGCCGAATTATGGCTACACCTTC.

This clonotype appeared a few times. CDR3 sequence (DNA): TGCAGCGCCGAAGGGAGCGAAAAACTGTTTTTT. It encodes CSAEGSEKLFF. The chain uses TRBV29-1 and TRBJ1-4; D uncertain. Germline CDR1 SQVTM, CDR2 ANQGSEA. V was pared by 7 bases and J by 8 bases, with 11 bases between. CDR3 length: 11 residues.

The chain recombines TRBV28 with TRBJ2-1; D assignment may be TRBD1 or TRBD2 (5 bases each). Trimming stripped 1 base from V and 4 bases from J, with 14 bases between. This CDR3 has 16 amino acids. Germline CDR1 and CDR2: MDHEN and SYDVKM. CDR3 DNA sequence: TGTGCCAGCAGTTTATACCGGGACCGCCTTTACAATGAGCAGTTCTTC. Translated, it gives CASSLYRDRLYNEQFF.

Here the CDR3 DNA reads TGTGCCAGCAGCCAAGATTGGGACAGGGCTATCTCCTACAATGAGCAGTTCTTC. Protein sequence: CASSQDWDRAISYNEQFF. The chain is built from TRBV4-2 and TRBJ2-1; 9 bases are shared with TRBD1. CDR3 length equals 18 residues. From germline, CDR1 is LGHNA and CDR2 YNFKEQ. The J segment lost 0 bases and the V segment lost 0 bases, leaving 6 bases of the junction unmatched.

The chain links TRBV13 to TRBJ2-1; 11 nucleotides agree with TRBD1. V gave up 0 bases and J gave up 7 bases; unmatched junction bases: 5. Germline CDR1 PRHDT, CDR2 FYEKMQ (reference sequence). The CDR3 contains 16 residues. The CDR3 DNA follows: TGTGCCAGCAGCTTAGGCGGACAGGGGGCGGGGAATGAGCAGTTCTTC. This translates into CASSLGGQGAGNEQFF.

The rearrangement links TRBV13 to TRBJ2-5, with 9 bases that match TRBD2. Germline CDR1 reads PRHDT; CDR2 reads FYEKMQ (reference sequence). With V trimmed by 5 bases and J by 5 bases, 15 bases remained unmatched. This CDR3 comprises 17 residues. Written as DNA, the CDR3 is TGTGCCAGCAGCCGGGCAGGCGGGGGGGCCTTCCGGGAGACCCAGTACTTC. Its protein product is CASSRAGGGAFRETQYF.

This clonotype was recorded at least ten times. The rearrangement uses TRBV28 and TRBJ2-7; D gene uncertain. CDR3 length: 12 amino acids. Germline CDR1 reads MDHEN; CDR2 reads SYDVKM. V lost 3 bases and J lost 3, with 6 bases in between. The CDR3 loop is CASSFRLYEQYF. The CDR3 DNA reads TGTGCCAGCAGTTTTCGGCTCTACGAGCAGTACTTC.